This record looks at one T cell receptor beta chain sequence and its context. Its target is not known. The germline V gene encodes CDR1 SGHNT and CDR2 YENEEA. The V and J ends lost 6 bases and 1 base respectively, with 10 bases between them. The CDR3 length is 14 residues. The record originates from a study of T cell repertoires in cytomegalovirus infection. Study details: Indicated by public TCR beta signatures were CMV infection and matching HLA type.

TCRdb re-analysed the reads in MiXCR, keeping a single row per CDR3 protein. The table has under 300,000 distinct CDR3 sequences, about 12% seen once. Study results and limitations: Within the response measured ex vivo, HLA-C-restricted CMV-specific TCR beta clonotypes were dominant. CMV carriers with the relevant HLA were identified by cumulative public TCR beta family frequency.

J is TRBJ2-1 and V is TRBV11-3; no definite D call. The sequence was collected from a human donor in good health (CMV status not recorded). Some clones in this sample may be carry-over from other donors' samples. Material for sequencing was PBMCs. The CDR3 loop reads CASRRSGSYNEQFF. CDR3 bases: TGTGCCAGCAGGCGTAGTGGGTCCTACAATGAGCAGTTCTTC. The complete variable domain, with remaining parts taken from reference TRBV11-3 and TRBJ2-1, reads EAGVVQSPRYKIIEKKQPVAFWCNPISGHNTLYWYLQNLGQGPELLIRYENEEAVDDSQLPKDRFSAERLKGVDSTLKIQPAELGDSAVYLCASRRSGSYNEQFFGPGTRLTVL.